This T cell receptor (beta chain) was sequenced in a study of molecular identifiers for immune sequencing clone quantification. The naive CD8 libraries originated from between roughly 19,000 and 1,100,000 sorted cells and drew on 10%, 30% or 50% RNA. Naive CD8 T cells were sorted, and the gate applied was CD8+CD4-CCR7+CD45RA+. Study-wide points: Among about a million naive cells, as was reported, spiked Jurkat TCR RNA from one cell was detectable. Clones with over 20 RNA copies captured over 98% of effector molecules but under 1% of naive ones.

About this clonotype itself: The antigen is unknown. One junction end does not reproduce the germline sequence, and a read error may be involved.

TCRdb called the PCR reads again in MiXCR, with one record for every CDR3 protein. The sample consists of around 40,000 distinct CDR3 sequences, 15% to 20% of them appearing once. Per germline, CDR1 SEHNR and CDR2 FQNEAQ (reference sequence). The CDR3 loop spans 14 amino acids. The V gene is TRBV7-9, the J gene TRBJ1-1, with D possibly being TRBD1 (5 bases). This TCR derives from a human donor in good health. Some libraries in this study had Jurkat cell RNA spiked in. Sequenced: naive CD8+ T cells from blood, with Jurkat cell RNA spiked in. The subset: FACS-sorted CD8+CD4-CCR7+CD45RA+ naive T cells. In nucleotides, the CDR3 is TGTGCCGGCAGCTTATCGACAGAGAACACTGAAGCTTTCTTT. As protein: CAGSLSTENTEAFF.